Listed below are T cell receptor beta chains from one sample, sequenced in a study of blood T cell repertoires in COVID-19. The method was immunoSEQ multiplex PCR; TCRdb's version includes in-frame clones alone and lacks a portion of them. The data hold approximately 120,000 clones, with 84% observed a single time. Source material: peripheral blood. All receptors come from a woman at least 80 years old with active or convalescent COVID-19. Each CDR3 is given with its conserved first and last residue. Fields, in order: D gene, clone size, V gene, J gene, CDR3 length, CDR3 DNA, CDR3 protein. D genes are given only for firm matches. Clone size appears in some rows only: once, few, many, or a class for an expanded clone.

.	.	TRBV6-5	TRBJ2-7	14	TGTGCCAGCAGCCTCACTGGGGGAGGCTACGAGCAGTACTTC	CASSLTGGGYEQYF
TRBD2	.	TRBV2	TRBJ2-1	14	TGTGCCAGCAGGGAGACTAGCGGACCTAATGAGCAGTTCTTC	CASRETSGPNEQFF
TRBD1	.	TRBV5-8	TRBJ1-2	15	TGTGCCAGCAGCTGGACAGGGTCCCTTAACTATGGCTACACCTTC	CASSWTGSLNYGYTF
.	once	TRBV30	TRBJ1-5	12	TGTGCCTGTAATCGGGGAGGGCAGCCCCAGCATTTT	CACNRGGQPQHF
.	.	TRBV18	TRBJ2-1	16	TGTGCCAGCTCACCAAGCTTTGAGCTCGTCTACAATGAGCAGTTCTTC	CASSPSFELVYNEQFF
.	.	TRBV28	TRBJ1-6	12	TGTGCCAGCAAAACAGGGTATTCACCCCTCCACTTT	CASKTGYSPLHF
.	.	TRBV9	TRBJ2-2	14	TGTGCCAGCAGCGTCACTAGAATCACCGGGGAGCTGTTTTTT	CASSVTRITGELFF
TRBD1	.	TRBV2	TRBJ1-5	16	TGTGCCAGCAGTGGGGACAGGGGTTGGAGCAATCAGCCCCAGCATTTT	CASSGDRGWSNQPQHF
TRBD1	.	TRBV18	TRBJ2-3	15	TGTGCCAGCTCACCGACAGGGTTCGCGGGAGATACGCAGTATTTT	CASSPTGFAGDTQYF
.	.	TRBV2	TRBJ2-7	11	TGTGCCAGCATAAAGGGAGTCGAGCAGTACTTC	CASIKGVEQYF
TRBD1	.	TRBV6-5	TRBJ1-4	15	TGTGCCAGCAGTTACTCCGACCGGACAGGGTTAAAACTGTTTTTT	CASSYSDRTGLKLFF
TRBD1	once	TRBV19	TRBJ2-7	17	TGTGCCAGTACTTCCGTTTCTGGGGACAGGGGGTTCTACGAGCAGTACTTC	CASTSVSGDRGFYEQYF
TRBD2	.	TRBV2	TRBJ2-2	16	TGTGCCAGCAGTGAAGACGGGAGGGCGGGCACCGGGGAGCTGTTTTTT	CASSEDGRAGTGELFF
TRBD2	.	TRBV14	TRBJ2-3	18	TGTGCCAGCAGCCAAATCCCACTAGCGGGTGCTAGCACAGATACGCAGTATTTT	CASSQIPLAGASTDTQYF
TRBD1	.	TRBV6-4	TRBJ1-2	14	TGTGCCAGCAGTGAATGGCAGGGGGCAAGTGGCTACACCTTC	CASSEWQGASGYTF
TRBD1	few	TRBV5-1	TRBJ1-5	16	TGCGCCAGCAGCTTGGATGGGACAGGGCACAATCAGCCCCAGCATTTT	CASSLDGTGHNQPQHF
.	.	TRBV5-8	TRBJ2-6	18	TGTGCCAGCAGCTTAGGCGACAGCTACAACTCTGGGGCCAACGTCCTGACTTTC	CASSLGDSYNSGANVLTF
.	few	TRBV27	TRBJ2-1	15	TGTGCCAGCAGTTTTCGCCGGGAGACCTACAATGAGCAGTTCTTC	CASSFRRETYNEQFF
.	.	TRBV7-8	TRBJ2-3	14	TGTGCCAGCAGCTTCACTTCCCGCACAGATACGCAGTATTTT	CASSFTSRTDTQYF
.	.	TRBV7-3	TRBJ2-2	16	TGTGCCAGCAGCTTGAGCGCTAACTTGAACACCGGGGAGCTGTTTTTT	CASSLSANLNTGELFF
TRBD1	.	TRBV6-5	TRBJ2-7	14	TGTGCCAGCAGTCGACAGGGGCCCTCCTACGAGCAGTACTTC	CASSRQGPSYEQYF
.	.	TRBV13	TRBJ2-2	16	TGTGCCAGCAGCTTAGTGGCTAGCCTAAACACCGGGGAGCTGTTTTTT	CASSLVASLNTGELFF
TRBD1	.	TRBV28	TRBJ2-3	16	TGTGCCAGCAGTCCTTACAGGGGCTCTAGCACAGATACGCAGTATTTT	CASSPYRGSSTDTQYF
TRBD2	.	TRBV6-5	TRBJ2-7	14	TGTGCCAGCAGTCGGACTAGCGGGACCTACGAGCAGTACTTC	CASSRTSGTYEQYF
.	.	TRBV5-1	TRBJ1-2	13	TGCGCCAGCAGCTTGGAGGGGTCCTATGGCTACACCTTC	CASSLEGSYGYTF
TRBD1	.	TRBV24-1	TRBJ1-5	14	TGTGCCACCAGCCAGGGGGAGTACAATCAGCCCCAGCATTTT	CATSQGEYNQPQHF
.	many	TRBV18	TRBJ1-3	13	TGTGCCAGCTCACCGGAAGGGGAAAACACCATATATTTT	CASSPEGENTIYF
.	.	TRBV5-1	TRBJ1-3	13	TGCGCCAGCAGCTCCTTATCTGGAAACACCATATATTTT	CASSSLSGNTIYF
.	.	TRBV3-1/TRBV3-2	TRBJ2-1	13	TGTGCCAGCAGCCAACGGGGGAACAATGAGCAGTTCTTC	CASSQRGNNEQFF
TRBD1	.	TRBV7-2	TRBJ1-6	17	TGTGCCAGCAGCTTAGCTACCGGGACAGTCTATAATTCACCCCTCCACTTT	CASSLATGTVYNSPLHF
TRBD1	.	TRBV28	TRBJ1-2	14	TGTGCCAGCAGTTTAACAGGGGAGGACTATGGCTACACCTTC	CASSLTGEDYGYTF
TRBD1	.	TRBV3-1/TRBV3-2	TRBJ1-3	16	TGTGCCAGCAGCCAACCAAGGGACAGGGTGGGAAACACCATATATTTT	CASSQPRDRVGNTIYF
TRBD1	.	TRBV6-5	TRBJ1-1	15	TGTGCCAGCAGCCCGGGACAGGGGCGGAACACTGAAGCTTTCTTT	CASSPGQGRNTEAFF
.	.	TRBV3-1/TRBV3-2	TRBJ1-5	13	TGTGCCAGCAGCCAAGATCGAATCGGGGCCCAGCATTTT	CASSQDRIGAQHF
.	.	TRBV5-6	TRBJ2-3	12	TGTGCCAGCAGCTTGGCAGCAGATACGCAGTATTTT	CASSLAADTQYF
TRBD2	.	TRBV15	TRBJ2-4	16	TGTGCCACCAGCAGAGTTGGAAGCGGGGAGGGAAACATTCAGTACTTC	CATSRVGSGEGNIQYF
.	.	TRBV7-9	TRBJ1-1	14	TGTGCCAGCAGCTTACTTCAGGGGAACACTGAAGCTTTCTTT	CASSLLQGNTEAFF
.	.	TRBV9	TRBJ1-3	18	TGTGCCAGCAGCGGGCCCCGAATGGGAGGGGCTCCTGGAAACACCATATATTTT	CASSGPRMGGAPGNTIYF
TRBD2	.	TRBV7-2	TRBJ2-1	16	TGTGCCAGCAGCATCCTAGGACTAGCGGTATACAATGAGCAGTTCTTC	CASSILGLAVYNEQFF
TRBD1	once	TRBV3-1/TRBV3-2	TRBJ1-2	18	TGTGCCAGCAGCCAAGAGGGGCGCTTAAGGGGGCTGCCTGATGGCTACACCTTC	CASSQEGRLRGLPDGYTF
.	.	TRBV5-6	TRBJ1-5	14	TGTGCCAGCAGCTTTTCTTCGAGCAATCAGCCCCAGCATTTT	CASSFSSSNQPQHF
TRBD1	.	TRBV11-2	TRBJ1-6	15	TGTGCCAGCAGCTCGGGACAGGCCTACTATTCACCCCTCCACTTT	CASSSGQAYYSPLHF
TRBD1	.	TRBV20-1	TRBJ1-4	17	TGCAGTGCTAGTCGCCCCCGGGGACAGGGTGAGGGGGAAAAACTGTTTTTT	CSASRPRGQGEGEKLFF
.	.	TRBV11-2	TRBJ2-7	14	TGTGCCAGCAGCTTACTGGGCCGGTCCTACGAGCAGTACTTC	CASSLLGRSYEQYF